Following are 8 T cell receptor beta chains from one sample sequenced in a study of early T cells in non-severe SARS-CoV-2 infection. TCRdb re-derived calls from the 5' RACE reads in MiXCR, one entry per CDR3 protein. The repertoire includes roughly 60,000 distinct CDR3 sequences, 6.5% to 7.5% of them detected once, and 5.8% sits in the top ten. The sequences come from whole blood, collected at baseline. The receptors come from an adult who was a healthcare worker with PCR-confirmed SARS-CoV-2 infection or an uninfected control (not recorded which).

The chain carries TRBV5-1 and TRBJ2-7, with D perhaps matching TRBD1 (6 bases). The CDR3 totals 15 residues. The germline V gene encodes CDR1 SGHRS and CDR2 YFSETQ. Trimming removed 1 base at V and 9 bases at J, with 20 bases between. The CDR3 here is CASSLTNKSGTSQYF. The CDR3 region has the DNA TGCGCCAGCAGCTTGACCAACAAATCCGGGACATCGCAGTACTTC.

For the CDR3, the DNA is TGTGCCAGCAGCCAGATGACAGCGTCCTACGAGCAGTACTTC. Its translation: CASSQMTASYEQYF. This chain connects TRBV7-9 to TRBJ2-7; TRBD1 is a possible D gene (5 bases). Trimming took off 5 bases at V and 1 base at J, with 12 bases between the two ends. Germline CDR1 reads SEHNR; CDR2 reads FQNEAQ (reference sequence). CDR3 length: 14 amino acids.

The rearrangement joins TRBV4-3 to TRBJ2-7, with D unresolved. The CDR3 contains 15 residues. Trimming removed 1 base at V and 4 bases at J, with 14 bases between. CDR1 is LGHNA and CDR2 is YSLEER in the germline V gene. DNA for the CDR3: TGCGCCAGCAGCCAAGTATTAGCTGATACTTACGAGCAGTACTTC. Protein sequence: CASSQVLADTYEQYF.

This clonotype was detected once. The chain employs TRBV29-1 and TRBJ2-1, with D tentatively TRBD2 (7 bases). This CDR3 has 12 amino acids. CDR1 and CDR2 from the germline V gene are SQVTM and ANQGSEA. The CDR3 bases are TGCAGTAGGGGGGGCACTCTGAATGAGCAGTTCTTC. Its translation: CSRGGTLNEQFF.

The V call is TRBV7-9, the J call TRBJ1-4; weak D call: TRBD1 (6 bases). Germline loops: CDR1 SEHNR, CDR2 FQNEAQ (reference sequence). The length of the CDR3 is 14 residues. The germline V and J ends were trimmed by 3 bases and 11 bases, with 16 bases remaining between them. The CDR3 sequence is CASSFSDRTAKLFF. The CDR3 region has the DNA TGTGCCAGCAGCTTCAGTGACAGGACGGCGAAACTGTTTTTT.

This chain uses TRBV2 with TRBJ2-5; 9 nucleotides align to TRBD2. The CDR3 is 16 amino acids. After removal of 5 bases from V and 0 bases from J, the junction contained 7 bases not matched to a gene. The germline V gene has CDR1 SNHLY and CDR2 FYNNEI. CDR3 in DNA: TGTGCCAGCAGTCAAGGACTAGCGACGGACCAAGAGACCCAGTACTTC. Amino acids: CASSQGLATDQETQYF.

This clonotype occurred a few times. The chain links TRBV4-3 to TRBJ2-7; possible D gene TRBD2, 7 bases. Per germline, CDR1 LGHNA and CDR2 YSLEER. V was shortened by 0 bases and J by 0 bases, with 15 bases between the two germline ends. This CDR3 has 17 amino acids. The CDR3 spells CASSQEGGLRSSYEQYF. CDR3 in DNA: TGCGCCAGCAGCCAAGAGGGGGGGCTGAGGAGCTCCTACGAGCAGTACTTC.

This clonotype has a count of ten or more. The chain combines TRBV7-6 with TRBJ2-1; TRBD1 matches at 8 bases. V was pared by 1 base and J by 6 bases, with 8 bases of the junction left unmatched. Germline V gives CDR1 SGHVS, CDR2 FNYEAQ. CDR3 length: 16 amino acids. This CDR3 is CASSLEEDRVGNEQFF. The CDR3 nucleotides are TGTGCCAGCAGCTTAGAAGAGGACAGGGTAGGCAATGAGCAGTTCTTC.